The rows below give T cell receptor beta chains drawn from one sample of a study of T-cell memory formation after mild COVID-19. TCRdb reprocessed the 5' RACE reads via MiXCR and lists one record per CDR3 protein. The sample has a few hundred thousand distinct CDR3 sequences, roughly 10% seen once; the top ten hold around 20%. The specimen was PBMCs or a T cell subset sorted from them (not recorded which). These receptors came from a man between 18 and 35 years old who had mild COVID-19 (a few samples of this study predate the infection). Cell type and time point are not known. The CDR3 runs from the conserved cysteine through the conserved F or W. The D gene is left open where the match is weak. Expanded clones get a size class; other rows say once, few or many, or leave the size out.

D,J,V,size,CDR3,DNA
NA,TRBJ1-2,TRBV11-2,NA,CASSRTSGPPYGYTF,TGTGCCAGCAGCCGTACCAGCGGACCCCCGTATGGCTACACCTTC
TRBD1,TRBJ1-5,TRBV4-1,few,CASSQGGGRNQPQHF,TGCGCCAGCAGCCAAGGAGGGGGCCGCAATCAGCCCCAGCATTTT
NA,TRBJ1-6,TRBV7-2,NA,CASSLGRLLSYNSPLHF,TGTGCCAGCAGCTTGGGCCGCTTGCTCTCCTATAATTCACCCCTCCACTTT
NA,TRBJ1-2,TRBV28,few,CASREGRFGGYTF,TGTGCCAGCAGGGAGGGCCGGTTTGGTGGCTACACCTTC
NA,TRBJ1-5,TRBV6-5,NA,CASSYSGHSNQPQHF,TGTGCCAGCAGTTACTCGGGTCATAGCAATCAGCCCCAGCATTTT
TRBD1,TRBJ1-2,TRBV5-1,NA,CASSWTGENGYTF,TGCGCCAGCAGCTGGACAGGGGAGAATGGCTACACCTTC
TRBD1,TRBJ1-2,TRBV10-3,NA,CAIRGQGSSYGYTF,TGTGCCATCAGGGGACAGGGGAGCTCCTATGGCTACACCTTC
NA,TRBJ1-1,TRBV5-6,NA,CASSSSPTRANTEAFF,TGTGCCAGCAGCTCTAGCCCTACCAGAGCAAACACTGAAGCTTTCTTT
NA,TRBJ1-1,TRBV24-1,many,CATSQGTEAFF,TGTGCCACCAGTCAGGGGACTGAAGCTTTCTTT
NA,TRBJ1-4,TRBV27,NA,CASRPAGGEKLFF,TGTGCCAGCAGACCTGCTGGGGGGGAAAAACTGTTTTTT
NA,TRBJ1-3,TRBV20-1,few,CSARYLFGGSGNTIYF,TGCAGTGCTAGATATTTGTTCGGGGGCTCTGGAAACACCATATATTTT
NA,TRBJ1-5,TRBV7-9,NA,CASSLEGGSNQPQHF,TGTGCCAGCAGCTTAGAGGGGGGGAGCAATCAGCCCCAGCATTTT
NA,TRBJ1-2,TRBV7-9,few,CASSSTKQGWTNYGYTF,TGTGCCAGCAGCTCCACAAAACAGGGCTGGACTAACTATGGCTACACCTTC
NA,TRBJ1-3,TRBV4-2,many,CASSQVDPGNTIYF,TGTGCCAGCAGCCAAGTGGACCCTGGAAACACCATATATTTT
NA,TRBJ1-5,TRBV20-1,NA,CSAGGGPNQPQHF,TGCAGTGCCGGCGGGGGGCCCAATCAGCCCCAGCATTTT
NA,TRBJ1-1,TRBV6-2/TRBV6-3,few,CASSYGEDTEAFF,TGTGCCAGCAGTTACGGGGAAGACACTGAAGCTTTCTTT
TRBD2,TRBJ2-5,TRBV7-2,few,CASSYGAGGPQETQYF,TGTGCCAGCAGCTACGGAGCGGGGGGGCCGCAAGAGACCCAGTACTTC
NA,TRBJ1-1,TRBV7-2,few,CASSFLTGFEAFF,TGTGCCAGCAGCTTCCTAACAGGCTTTGAAGCTTTCTTT
TRBD2,TRBJ2-1,TRBV20-1,NA,CSARISGGAWDEQFF,TGCAGTGCTAGAATTAGCGGGGGGGCTTGGGATGAGCAGTTCTTC
NA,TRBJ2-1,TRBV24-1,NA,CATSDFGVDYNEQFF,TGTGCCACCAGTGATTTCGGGGTCGACTACAATGAGCAGTTCTTC
NA,TRBJ2-7,TRBV12-3/TRBV12-4,few,CASTPGRGRPYEQYF,TGTGCCAGCACCCCTGGGAGGGGGAGACCCTACGAGCAGTACTTC
NA,TRBJ1-1,TRBV2,many,CASSLGAGTEAFF,TGTGCCAGCAGTTTGGGGGCTGGGACTGAAGCTTTCTTT
NA,TRBJ1-6,TRBV5-5,many,CASSLDMVSPLHF,TGTGCCAGCAGCTTAGACATGGTCTCACCCCTCCACTTT
NA,TRBJ2-2,TRBV6-2/TRBV6-3,few,CASSRGGAMSTGELFF,TGTGCCAGCAGCAGAGGGGGGGCTATGAGCACCGGGGAGCTGTTTTTT
TRBD2,TRBJ2-2,TRBV4-3,NA,CASSQEGLAAINTGELFF,TGCGCCAGCAGCCAAGAAGGTCTAGCGGCAATCAACACCGGGGAGCTGTTTTTT
TRBD2,TRBJ2-3,TRBV7-2,NA,CASSPGGGYTDTQYF,TGTGCCAGCAGCCCGGGGGGAGGATACACAGATACGCAGTATTTT
TRBD2,TRBJ2-5,TRBV7-9,few,CASSPWGGETQYF,TGTGCCAGCAGCCCCTGGGGAGGGGAGACCCAGTACTTC
NA,TRBJ1-2,TRBV28,NA,CAVFYYGYTF,TGTGCCGTATTCTACTATGGCTACACCTTC
NA,TRBJ1-6,TRBV5-1,many,CASSLMGYRDSPLHF,TGCGCCAGCAGCTTAATGGGATACCGGGACTCACCCCTCCACTTT
NA,TRBJ2-3,TRBV25-1,NA,CASSDPAGRTDTQYF,TGTGCCAGCAGTGACCCCGCAGGGCGAACAGATACGCAGTATTTT
TRBD1,TRBJ1-6,TRBV20-1,NA,CSARAGTGNNSPLHF,TGCAGTGCTAGAGCTGGGACAGGGAATAATTCACCCCTCCACTTT
TRBD1,TRBJ2-1,TRBV7-2,NA,CASSSQTGGGNEQFF,TGTGCCAGCAGCTCTCAGACAGGGGGAGGCAATGAGCAGTTCTTC
NA,TRBJ2-1,TRBV18,NA,CASSTDHLLEQFF,TGTGCCAGCTCAACGGACCATTTGCTAGAGCAGTTCTTC
NA,TRBJ2-1,TRBV4-3,many,CASSQEFNEQFF,TGCGCCAGCAGCCAAGAATTCAATGAGCAGTTCTTC
NA,TRBJ2-1,TRBV20-1,NA,CSARAEGTFYNEQFF,TGCAGTGCTAGAGCTGAAGGGACTTTCTACAATGAGCAGTTCTTC
NA,TRBJ1-1,TRBV20-1,few,CSARVLSTEAFF,TGCAGTGCTAGAGTCCTGAGCACTGAAGCTTTCTTT
TRBD2,TRBJ2-7,TRBV20-1,many,CSARDPLAGFGEQYF,TGCAGTGCTAGAGACCCCCTAGCGGGGTTTGGCGAGCAGTACTTC
NA,TRBJ1-2,TRBV12-3/TRBV12-4,NA,CASSFHTPYGYTF,TGTGCCAGCAGTTTTCACACACCCTATGGCTACACCTTC
TRBD2,TRBJ2-1,TRBV4-1,few,CASGGGNSYNEQFF,TGCGCCAGCGGCGGGGGAAACTCCTACAATGAGCAGTTCTTC
TRBD1,TRBJ2-5,TRBV7-7,few,CASSRQGPQETQYF,TGTGCTAGCAGCCGACAGGGCCCTCAAGAGACCCAGTACTTC
NA,TRBJ1-2,TRBV6-1,few,CASNPRGNYGYTF,TGTGCCAGCAACCCGCGGGGGAACTATGGCTACACCTTC
TRBD1,TRBJ2-7,TRBV6-2/TRBV6-3,NA,CASSYSRTGDFNEQYF,TGTGCCAGCAGTTACTCCCGGACAGGGGATTTCAACGAGCAGTACTTC
NA,TRBJ1-1,TRBV28,NA,CASSFQGGGNTEAFF,TGTGCCAGCAGTTTTCAGGGCGGGGGGAACACTGAAGCTTTCTTT
NA,TRBJ1-1,TRBV6-5,NA,CASSYQNTEAFF,TGTGCCAGCAGTTACCAGAACACTGAAGCTTTCTTT
NA,TRBJ1-5,TRBV7-2,few,CASSLQPGRQPQHF,TGTGCCAGCAGCTTACAACCCGGTCGGCAGCCCCAGCATTTT
TRBD1,TRBJ2-7,TRBV12-3/TRBV12-4,few,CASSSDRGFPFEQYF,TGTGCCAGCAGCTCCGACAGGGGGTTCCCCTTCGAGCAGTACTTC
NA,TRBJ1-1,TRBV3-1,many,CASSQRVNTEAFF,TGTGCCAGCAGCCAAAGGGTGAACACTGAAGCTTTCTTT
TRBD2,TRBJ2-3,TRBV5-1,NA,CASSLGTAGGPSTDTQYF,TGCGCCAGCAGCTTGGGGACAGCGGGGGGCCCTAGCACAGATACGCAGTATTTT
TRBD2,TRBJ2-7,TRBV14,few,CASSLSGGILYEQYF,TGTGCCAGCAGCCTGAGCGGGGGGATACTCTACGAGCAGTACTTC
TRBD1,TRBJ1-2,TRBV5-1,NA,CASSFRDSNYGYTF,TGCGCCAGCAGCTTCCGGGACAGCAACTATGGCTACACCTTC
TRBD1,TRBJ1-2,TRBV5-5,once,CASSGRGTGSFGYTF,TGTGCCAGCAGCGGCCGTGGGACAGGGAGCTTTGGCTACACCTTC
TRBD1,TRBJ2-5,TRBV7-2,many,CASSLLQGHAETQYF,TGTGCCAGCAGCTTATTACAGGGGCATGCGGAGACCCAGTACTTC
NA,TRBJ2-1,TRBV7-2,many,CASSPFTSSVQFF,TGTGCCAGCAGCCCCTTTACTAGTTCTGTGCAGTTCTTC
NA,TRBJ1-5,TRBV7-2,few,CASSPTGSEGQPQHF,TGTGCCAGCAGCCCCACAGGGAGTGAGGGTCAGCCCCAGCATTTT
TRBD2,TRBJ2-3,TRBV5-1,NA,CASSTGLAGLSSTDTQYF,TGCGCCAGCAGCACCGGACTAGCGGGTTTGTCTAGCACAGATACGCAGTATTTT
NA,TRBJ2-1,TRBV11-2,NA,CASSFALSGSYNEQFF,TGTGCCAGCAGCTTTGCTTTGTCGGGATCCTACAATGAGCAGTTCTTC
NA,TRBJ2-1,TRBV29-1,many,CSVEDAGADGSDEQFF,TGCAGCGTTGAGGACGCGGGGGCCGATGGTTCAGATGAGCAGTTCTTC
NA,TRBJ2-3,TRBV4-3,few,CASSQDGRGARRGTQYF,TGCGCCAGCAGCCAAGATGGGCGGGGCGCCCGAAGGGGAACGCAGTATTTT